These 2 T cell receptor beta chains were all obtained from the same sample, sequenced in a study of tumor and adjacent non-tumor tissue in lung cancer. RNA was extracted from bulk tissue without any cell sorting. A modified ARM-PCR protocol with three rounds of nested PCR amplified TCRbeta. From the multiplex PCR reads, TCRdb called clonotypes with MiXCR, one entry per CDR3 protein. Of more than 95,000 distinct CDR3 sequences detected, 60% to 70% appear once; the ten largest clones hold roughly 13%. Sequences were obtained from lung tumor tissue. The receptors were sampled from a man aged 25 to 40 with non-small cell lung cancer.

This clonotype showed up many times. The chain couples TRBV29-1 to TRBJ1-1; 7 bases line up with TRBD1. From germline, CDR1 is SQVTM and CDR2 ANQGSEA. CDR3 length: 14 residues. J gave up 5 bases and V 3 bases, and 9 bases lay outside the gene matches. The CDR3 region has the DNA TGCAGCGTTGATTGGCGGACAGGTAGAACTGAAGCTTTCTTT. Protein sequence: CSVDWRTGRTEAFF. Full variable domain (rest looked up from reference TRBV29-1 and TRBJ1-1): SAVISQKPSRDICQRGTSLTIQCQVDSQVTMMFWYRQQPGQSLTLIATANQGSEATYESGFVIDKFPISRPNLTFSTLTVSNMSPEDSSIYLCSVDWRTGRTEAFFGQGTRLTVV.

About this clonotype itself: Without the conserved terminal phenylalanine or tryptophan, this CDR3 likely stems from a read error. The chain carries TRBV29-1 and TRBJ1-1; D gene ambiguous. The CDR3 totals 12 residues. The germline V and J ends were trimmed by 4 bases and 3 bases, with 9 bases remaining between them. Germline lookup yields CDR1 SQVTM and CDR2 ANQGSEA. CDR3 coding DNA: TGCAGCGTTGGGAGGATGGACACTGAAGCTTTCTAT. It yields the protein CSVGRMDTEAFY.